This T cell receptor (beta chain) was profiled in a study of T cell clones after liver transplantation (dated by TCRdb to the late 2010s). For the study in its entirety: ITN030ST, the source of the samples, was a randomized trial that attempted immunosuppression withdrawal within 2 years of liver transplantation. Blood samples were collected pre-transplant, pre-randomization before withdrawal, and post-randomization after either full withdrawal or failed withdrawal. The study cohort included 8 liver transplant recipients, of whom 3 were classified as tolerant and 5 as non-tolerant. Donor-reactive T cell clones were identified using TCRbeta sequencing after a pre-transplant mixed lymphocyte reaction and were then followed in post-transplant blood. Three of the eight recipients were HCV-positive; the others were transplanted for non-autoimmune, non-viral indications. As an antigen-independent comparator for donor-reactive sequences, third party-reactive TCRbeta sequences were also identified from pre-transplant MLRs. To count as tolerant, a recipient had to stay completely off immunosuppression for at least one year without liver enzymes climbing beyond twice the upper limit of normal. The subjects received no induction therapy and were kept on standard immunosuppression until randomization at 12-24 months post-transplant. Paper-wide results and their limitations: In two subjects, low numbers of available donor cells limited the measurable donor-reactive repertoire. When repertoire turnover was accounted for, significantly reduced detection of donor-reactive sequences was found in 7 of 8 subjects for CD4 and in 8 of 8 subjects for CD8. Since no allograft tissue specimens were available, donor-reactive T cells may have migrated into the graft instead of being deleted. Because of small, heterogeneous patient numbers and non-standardized post-transplant time points, the conclusions were only preliminary. Donor-reactive sequences decreased more than third party-reactive sequences, which suggests partial antigen-specific deletion that was not related to withdrawal success. In most of the 8 subjects, circulating donor-reactive CD4 TCRbeta sequences decreased significantly after transplant, regardless of tolerance or HCV status.

Trimming leaves V shorter by 5 bases and J shorter by 9 bases, with the junction holding 19 bases beyond the gene matches. The CDR3 numbers 17 residues from cysteine through phenylalanine. Just the 51-base CDR3 DNA is kept, in frame starting at base 1. The CDR1 and CDR2 encoded by the germline V gene (reference sequence) are LNHDA and SQIVND. Thawed unstimulated PBMCs were stained for CD3, CD4 and CD8 and FACS-sorted into CD3+CD4+ and CD3+CD8+ populations. All 8 studied subjects were randomized to withdrawal of immunosuppression. Genomic DNA was isolated with the Qiagen DNeasy Blood and Tissue Kit. Frozen genomic DNA underwent high-throughput TCRbeta CDR3 sequencing by immunoSEQ, including PCR amplification, mapping, bias correction and internal controls. The study's processing was this. Productive rearrangements were retained, and unique TCRbeta sequences were defined by the CDR3 nucleotide sequence together with the V and J gene. Donor-reactive sequences required at least 5-fold expansion in CFSE-low cells versus unstimulated pre-transplant cells and at least 0.01% frequency. To ensure at least 90% detection power, minimum frequency thresholds were set for each subject based on that subject's lowest-template unstimulated sample. Jensen-Shannon divergence between the top 1000 TCRbeta sequences post-transplant and pre-transplant was used to measure repertoire turnover. Two-sided Fisher's exact tests were used to test for changes in how often donor-reactive sequences were detected. TCRdb carries this immuneACCESS record with in-frame sequences only. Its versions omit some clonotypes, under half of them owing to an unresolved V gene in the studies checked, with the rest unexplained. The V and J calls and the clone size are those of that table, but D and trimming were determined from the DNA. The sample includes under 85,000 clones, with 80% observed a single time. The top ten constitute around 0.72% of the sample.

Concerning this clone itself: Its antigen has not been determined. No qualities accompany the bases; no much larger clone lies one base away.

This TCR was recovered from a human patient who received a liver transplant. Post transplant, some T cells may arise from the graft donor. Recombination linked TRBV19 to TRBJ2-5; 9 bases in between match TRBD1. Sample: CD4+ T cells from blood, taken 12 months after liver transplant. The sequence in DNA is TGTGCCAGTAGTCTACCCCGGGACAGGGATCCCTTTGAGGCCCAGTACTTC. It specifies CASSLPRDRDPFEAQYF. The full variable domain, completed from the reference TRBV19 and TRBJ2-5 proteins outside the CDR3, reads DGGITQSPKYLFRKEGQNVTLSCEQNLNHDAMYWYRQDPGQGLRLIYYSQIVNDFQKGDIAEGYSVSREKKESFPLTVTSAQKNPTAFYLCASSLPRDRDPFEAQYFGPGTRLLVL.